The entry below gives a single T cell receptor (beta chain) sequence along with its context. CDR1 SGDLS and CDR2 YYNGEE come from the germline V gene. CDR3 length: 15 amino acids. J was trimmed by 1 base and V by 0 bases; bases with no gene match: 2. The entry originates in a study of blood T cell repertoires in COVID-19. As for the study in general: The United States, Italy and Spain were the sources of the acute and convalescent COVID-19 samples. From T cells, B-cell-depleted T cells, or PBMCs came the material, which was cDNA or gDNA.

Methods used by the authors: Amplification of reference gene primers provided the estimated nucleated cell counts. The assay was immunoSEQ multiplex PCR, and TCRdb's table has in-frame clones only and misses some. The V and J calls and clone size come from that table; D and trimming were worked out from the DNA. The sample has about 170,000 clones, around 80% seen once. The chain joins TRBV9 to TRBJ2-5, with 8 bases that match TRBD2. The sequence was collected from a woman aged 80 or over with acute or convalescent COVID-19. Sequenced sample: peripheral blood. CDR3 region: CASSVAGGLQETQYF. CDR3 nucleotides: TGTGCCAGCAGCGTAGCGGGGGGGCTCCAAGAGACCCAGTACTTC. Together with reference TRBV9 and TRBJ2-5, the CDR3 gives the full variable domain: DSGVTQTPKHLITATGQRVTLRCSPRSGDLSVYWYQQSLDQGLQFLIQYYNGEERAKGNILERFSAQQFPDLHSELNLSSLELGDSALYFCASSVAGGLQETQYFGPGTRLLVL.